The T cell receptor (beta chain) described here comes from a study of Graves' ophthalmopathy and Graves' hyperthyroidism (dated by TCRdb to 2017 to 2018). Regarding the study in general: A patient counted as having stable hyperthyroidism if there was no progression to ophthalmopathy within 18 months of follow-up. TCR beta repertoire signatures were used to distinguish Graves' ophthalmopathy from Graves' hyperthyroidism and to predict progression to ophthalmopathy. In total, 135 blood samples were TCR-sequenced: 43 ophthalmopathy, around 75 hyperthyroidism and 17 hyperthyroidism-to-ophthalmopathy patients. To explore V-J signatures distinguishing ophthalmopathy from hyperthyroidism, a discovery set of 100 patients (43 ophthalmopathy, over 55 stable hyperthyroidism) was enrolled. An independent validation cohort was composed of around 19 hyperthyroidism patients and around 16 patients who later progressed from hyperthyroidism to ophthalmopathy. T-cell repertoires of thyroid tissue and blood were compared in 5 or 6 hyperthyroidism patients. Following sample collection, hyperthyroidism patients were given methimazole at a starting dose of 30 mg daily, and ophthalmopathy patients were given high-dose intravenous methylprednisolone. General findings and caveats noted by the study authors: No statistical method was used to set the sample size in advance, and the investigators knew which group each participant was assigned to. In validation, the model predicted ophthalmopathy progression with 70.59% sensitivity and roughly 78% specificity; roughly 12 predicted patients were CT-confirmed with GO in a median of roughly 6.8 months. Most expanded thyroid clonotypes with frequency above 0.001 were also detected in blood, suggesting blood repertoires may reflect the thyroid immune response. In cross-validation, the 13-signature model distinguished ophthalmopathy from stable hyperthyroidism with approximately 88% sensitivity and around 82% specificity, and in the test set the corresponding values were roughly 78% and 74%.

TCR beta CDR3 regions were amplified from RNA transcripts for repertoire sequencing. The first round of RT-PCR was done with HTBI primers and the Qiagen OneStep RT-PCR kit, and was followed by a second round of multiplex PCR, then size selection and purification. Libraries were sequenced paired-end with 100 bp reads on an Illumina HiSeq2000. The study's own analysis went as follows. Reads were processed with SOAPnuke, discarding reads with adapters, uncalled bases, mean Phred below 15, or no exact constant-primer or identifier match. COPE v1.2.5 was used to merge the high-quality paired reads. Unique nucleotide sequences were defined as clonotypes and aligned to IMGT TRB V, D and J references using MiTCR v1.1. Analysis was restricted to V-J combinations with a frequency above 0.0001, which covered 98% to 99.2% of repertoires. For each V-J combination, a TCR clonal expansion and chaos score was defined as the ratio of F50 clonal expansion to chaos observed in the TCRdist matrix. Welch's t-statistics and random forest were used to narrow the features down to 10 to 15 V-J combinations, which were then fed into a naive Bayes classifier. The similarity between thyroid and blood repertoires was quantified using the Morisita-Horn index. Using fastp trimming at Q25 and MiXCR clonotype assembly, TCRdb reanalyzed the public sequencing data and kept in-frame beta chains. CDR3 protein sequences are deduplicated, and each keeps its most common genes and DNA. TCRdb, not the authors, supplied the V and J calls. This sample lists approximately 1.2 million distinct CDR3 sequences; less than 45% were detected once. The top ten hold approximately 10% of the sample.

From the cysteine up to the phenylalanine, the CDR3 has a length of 15 residues. The DNA shown is the 45-base CDR3, in frame from base 1. The germline V gene sets CDR1 to ENHRY and CDR2 to SYGVKD. Patients with hyperthyroidism were aged 18 to 65 years, had been newly diagnosed, and had a disease duration of less than 2 months. Patients were excluded if they had other autoimmune diseases, uncontrolled infections, pregnancy or lactation. Clinical symptoms, serum thyroxine, TRAb, thyroid ultrasound and orbital computed tomography formed the basis of the diagnosis. Total RNA was extracted using Trizol reagent, and RNA quality was checked on an Agilent 2100 Bioanalyzer. This clonotype appeared a few times. Its antigen is not yet known. At one end, the junction sequence differs from germline, possibly due to a read error.

The sample consisted of peripheral blood or thyroid tissue (not recorded which). This clonotype was sampled from an adult man with Graves' hyperthyroidism. The chain uses TRBV10-3 and TRBJ2-7, with no reliable assignment of the D segment. The DNA reads TGTGCCAGCAGTTACACCAGGCGGAGACCCTACGAGCAGTACTTC. It translates to CASSYTRRRPYEQYF.